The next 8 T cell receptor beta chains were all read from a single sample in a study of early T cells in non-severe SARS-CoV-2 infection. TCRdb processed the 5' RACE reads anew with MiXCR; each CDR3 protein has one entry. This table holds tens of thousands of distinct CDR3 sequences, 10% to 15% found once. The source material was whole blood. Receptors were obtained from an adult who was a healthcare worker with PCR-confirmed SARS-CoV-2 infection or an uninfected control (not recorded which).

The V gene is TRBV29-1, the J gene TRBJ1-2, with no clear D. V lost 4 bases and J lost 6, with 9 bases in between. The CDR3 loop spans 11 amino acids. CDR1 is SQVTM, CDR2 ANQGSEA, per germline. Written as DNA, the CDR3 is TGCAGCGTTGTAGGGCAGGATGGCTACACCTTC. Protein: CSVVGQDGYTF.

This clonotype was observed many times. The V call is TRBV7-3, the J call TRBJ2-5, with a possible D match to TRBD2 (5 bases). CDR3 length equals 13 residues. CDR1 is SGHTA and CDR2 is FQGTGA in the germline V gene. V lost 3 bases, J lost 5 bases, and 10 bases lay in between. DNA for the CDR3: TGTGCCAGCAGCTTCCAGTCGGGGGAGACCCAGTACTTC. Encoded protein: CASSFQSGETQYF.

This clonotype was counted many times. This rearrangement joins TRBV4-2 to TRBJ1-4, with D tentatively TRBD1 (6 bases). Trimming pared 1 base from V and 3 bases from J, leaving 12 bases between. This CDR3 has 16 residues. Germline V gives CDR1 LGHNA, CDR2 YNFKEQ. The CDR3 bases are TGTGCCAGCAGCCAAGCGGAGGGGGAACCTAATGAAAAACTGTTTTTT. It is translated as CASSQAEGEPNEKLFF.

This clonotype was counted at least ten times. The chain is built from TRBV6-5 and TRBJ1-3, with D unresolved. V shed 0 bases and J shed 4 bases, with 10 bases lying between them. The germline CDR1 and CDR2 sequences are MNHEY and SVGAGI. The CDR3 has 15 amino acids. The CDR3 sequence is CASSYSPSIGNTIYF. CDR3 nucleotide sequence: TGTGCCAGCAGTTACTCCCCCTCAATCGGAAACACCATATATTTT.

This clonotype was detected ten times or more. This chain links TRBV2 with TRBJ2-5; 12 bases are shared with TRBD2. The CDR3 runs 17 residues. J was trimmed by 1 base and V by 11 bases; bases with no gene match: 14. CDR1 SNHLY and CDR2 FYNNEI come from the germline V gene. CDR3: CAGHPRRLAGAQETQYF. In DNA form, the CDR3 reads TGTGCCGGCCACCCGCGCCGACTAGCGGGGGCCCAAGAGACCCAGTACTTC.

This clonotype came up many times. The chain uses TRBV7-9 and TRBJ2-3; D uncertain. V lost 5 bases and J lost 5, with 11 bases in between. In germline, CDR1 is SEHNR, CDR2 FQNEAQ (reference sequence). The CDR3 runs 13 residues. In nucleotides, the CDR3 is TGTGCCAGCAGCCTCCCGCAACTAGATACGCAGTATTTT. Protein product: CASSLPQLDTQYF.

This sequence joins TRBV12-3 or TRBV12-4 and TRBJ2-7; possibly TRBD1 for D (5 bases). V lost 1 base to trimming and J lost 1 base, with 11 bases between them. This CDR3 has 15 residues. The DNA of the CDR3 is TGTGCCAGCAGTTTAGGGCAGGGTGTGTCCTACGAGCAGTACTTC. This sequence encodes CASSLGQGVSYEQYF.

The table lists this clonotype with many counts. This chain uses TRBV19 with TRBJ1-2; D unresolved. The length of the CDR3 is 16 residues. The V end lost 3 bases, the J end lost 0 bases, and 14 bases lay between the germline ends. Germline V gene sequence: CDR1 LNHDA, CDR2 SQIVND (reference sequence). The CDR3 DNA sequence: TGTGCCAGTAGTATGAGTTTTTGGAGTTCTAACTATGGCTACACCTTC. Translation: CASSMSFWSSNYGYTF. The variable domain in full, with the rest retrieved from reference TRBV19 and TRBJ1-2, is DGGITQSPKYLFRKEGQNVTLSCEQNLNHDAMYWYRQDPGQGLRLIYYSQIVNDFQKGDIAEGYSVSREKKESFPLTVTSAQKNPTAFYLCASSMSFWSSNYGYTFGSGTRLTVV.